This T cell receptor (beta chain) emerged from a study of breast tumors, draining lymph nodes, adjacent tissues. The germline CDR1 and CDR2 sequences are SSHAT and FNYEAQ (reference sequence). This CDR3 is built from 11 residues. Concerning this clonotype itself: The antigen is undetermined.

Breast cancer patients provided tissue from their axillary draining lymph nodes. TCRdb re-analysed the multiplex PCR reads in MiXCR, keeping a single row per CDR3 protein. This table holds some 250,000 distinct CDR3 sequences, about 34% found once. Study findings and constraints: Data fit most tumor T cells coming from lymph node, expanding in tumor. Luminal-like breast cancer showed significantly higher tumor–nontumor repertoire similarity than basal-like. Tumor repertoires ranked between lymph nodes and nontumor tissue in diversity, with V and J gene preferences.

The source material was axillary lymph node tissue. V usage is TRBV7-7 and J usage is TRBJ2-7; D remains ambiguous. The sequence was collected from a female donor with breast cancer. Some clones in this sample may be carry-over from other donors' samples. The CDR3: CARSPPYEQYF. In DNA form, the CDR3 reads TGTGCTAGATCCCCCCCTTACGAGCAGTACTTC.